This T cell receptor beta chain was obtained from a study of blood T cell repertoires in COVID-19. Study summary: There were acute and convalescent COVID-19 samples, and they came from the United States, Italy and Spain. T cells, B-cell-depleted T cells, or PBMCs provided the cDNA or gDNA that served as material.

Only in-frame clones appear in the TCRdb table, and some are missing; sequencing was by immunoSEQ multiplex PCR. Of over 250,000 clones listed, less than 90% are singletons. Sample: peripheral blood. The TCR sequence derives from a human donor in a cohort sampled during active COVID-19.

Written as DNA, the CDR3 is TGTGCCAGCAGCAAAGAATCGTCCTATGGCTACACCTTC. It codes for CASSKESSYGYTF. This rearrangement joins TRBV21-1 to TRBJ1-2. TRBV21-1 constitutes a pseudogene. The CDR3 is made up of 13 amino acids.